This T cell receptor beta chain was observed in a study of blood T cell repertoires in COVID-19. Study-wide background: Samples came from the United States, Italy and Spain, spanning acute and convalescent COVID-19. T cells, B-cell-depleted T cells, or PBMCs supplied cDNA or gDNA.

V trimming: 5 bases; J trimming: 3 bases; junction bases outside the gene matches: 5. The CDR3 is made up of 13 amino acids. CDR1 GTSNPN and CDR2 SVGIG come from the germline V gene (reference sequence). Symptom resolution, clearance, or two negative PCRs marked donors in Cohort 3 as recovered. In the source study's methods: The assay estimated nucleated cells by amplifying reference gene primers. TCRdb's copy holds only in-frame clones and misses some; the assay was immunoSEQ multiplex PCR. Clonal size and the V and J genes are those of that table, whereas D and trimming came from the DNA. Of a few hundred thousand clones in the sample, 89% were seen once.

This clonotype was sampled from a woman between 35 and 50 years old who had recovered from COVID-19. V usage is TRBV30 and J usage is TRBJ2-7, with 9 positions matching TRBD1. The source material was PBMCs or T cells enriched from blood (not recorded which). CDR3 coding DNA: TGTGCCTGGGGGGGACAGGGAGACTACGAGCAGTACTTC. Its protein product is CAWGGQGDYEQYF.